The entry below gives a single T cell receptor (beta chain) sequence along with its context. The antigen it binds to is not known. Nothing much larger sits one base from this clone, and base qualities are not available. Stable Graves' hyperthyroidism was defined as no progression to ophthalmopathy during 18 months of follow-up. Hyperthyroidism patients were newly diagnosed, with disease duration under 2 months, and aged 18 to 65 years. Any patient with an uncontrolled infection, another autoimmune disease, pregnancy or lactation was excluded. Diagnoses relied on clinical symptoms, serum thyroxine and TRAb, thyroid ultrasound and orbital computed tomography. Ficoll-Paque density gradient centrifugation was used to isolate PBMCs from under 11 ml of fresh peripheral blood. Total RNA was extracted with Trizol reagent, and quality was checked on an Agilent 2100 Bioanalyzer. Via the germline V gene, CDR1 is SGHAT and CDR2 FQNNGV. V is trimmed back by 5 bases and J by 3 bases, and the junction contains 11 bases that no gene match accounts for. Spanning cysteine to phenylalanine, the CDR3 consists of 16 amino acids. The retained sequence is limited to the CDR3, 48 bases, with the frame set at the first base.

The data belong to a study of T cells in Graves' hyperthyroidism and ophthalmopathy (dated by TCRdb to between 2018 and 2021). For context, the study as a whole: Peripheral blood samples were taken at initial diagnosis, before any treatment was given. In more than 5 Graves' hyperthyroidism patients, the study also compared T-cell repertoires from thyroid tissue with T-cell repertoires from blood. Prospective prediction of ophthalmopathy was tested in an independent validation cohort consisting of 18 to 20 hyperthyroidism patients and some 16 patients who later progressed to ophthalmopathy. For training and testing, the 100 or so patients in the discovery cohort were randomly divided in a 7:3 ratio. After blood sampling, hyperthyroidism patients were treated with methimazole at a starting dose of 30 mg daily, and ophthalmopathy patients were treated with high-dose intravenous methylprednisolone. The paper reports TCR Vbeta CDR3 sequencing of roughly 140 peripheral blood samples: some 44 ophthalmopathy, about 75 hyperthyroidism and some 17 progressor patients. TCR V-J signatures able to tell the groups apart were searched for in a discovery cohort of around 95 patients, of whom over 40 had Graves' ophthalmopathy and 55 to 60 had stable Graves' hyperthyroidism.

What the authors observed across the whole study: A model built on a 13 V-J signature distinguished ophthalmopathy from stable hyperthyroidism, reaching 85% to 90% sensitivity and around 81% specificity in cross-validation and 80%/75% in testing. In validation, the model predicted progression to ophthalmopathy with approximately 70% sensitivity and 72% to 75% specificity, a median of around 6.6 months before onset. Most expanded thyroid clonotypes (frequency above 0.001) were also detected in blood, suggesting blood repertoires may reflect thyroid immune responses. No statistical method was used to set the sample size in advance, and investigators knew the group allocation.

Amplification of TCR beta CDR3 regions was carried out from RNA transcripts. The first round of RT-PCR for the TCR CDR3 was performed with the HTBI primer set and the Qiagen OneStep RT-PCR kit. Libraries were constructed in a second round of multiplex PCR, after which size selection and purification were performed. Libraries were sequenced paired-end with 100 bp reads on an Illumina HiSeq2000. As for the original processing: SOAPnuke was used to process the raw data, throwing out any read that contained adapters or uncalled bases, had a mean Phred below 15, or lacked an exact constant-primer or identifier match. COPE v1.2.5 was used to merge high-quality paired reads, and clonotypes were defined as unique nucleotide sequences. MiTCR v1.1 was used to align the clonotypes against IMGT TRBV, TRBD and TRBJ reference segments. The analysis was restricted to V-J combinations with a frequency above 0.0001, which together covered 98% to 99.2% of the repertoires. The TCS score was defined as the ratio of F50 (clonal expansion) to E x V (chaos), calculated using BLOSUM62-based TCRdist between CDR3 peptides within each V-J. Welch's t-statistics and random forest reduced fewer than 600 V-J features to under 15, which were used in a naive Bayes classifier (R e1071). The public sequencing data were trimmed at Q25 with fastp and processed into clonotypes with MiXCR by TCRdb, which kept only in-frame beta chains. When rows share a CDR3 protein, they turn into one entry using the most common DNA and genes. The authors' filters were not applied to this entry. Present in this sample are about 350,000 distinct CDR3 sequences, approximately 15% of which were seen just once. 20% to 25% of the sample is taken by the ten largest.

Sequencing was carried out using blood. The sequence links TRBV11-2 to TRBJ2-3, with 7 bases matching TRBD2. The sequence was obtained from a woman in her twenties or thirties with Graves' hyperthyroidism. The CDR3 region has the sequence CASSHWGGGETDTQYF. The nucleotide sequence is TGTGCCAGCAGCCATTGGGGGGGAGGGGAAACAGATACGCAGTATTTT. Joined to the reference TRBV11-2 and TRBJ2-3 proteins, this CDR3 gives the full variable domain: EAGVAQSPRYKIIEKRQSVAFWCNPISGHATLYWYQQILGQGPKLLIQFQNNGVVDDSQLPKDRFSAERLKGVDSTLKIQPAKLEDSAVYLCASSHWGGGETDTQYFGPGTRLTVL.